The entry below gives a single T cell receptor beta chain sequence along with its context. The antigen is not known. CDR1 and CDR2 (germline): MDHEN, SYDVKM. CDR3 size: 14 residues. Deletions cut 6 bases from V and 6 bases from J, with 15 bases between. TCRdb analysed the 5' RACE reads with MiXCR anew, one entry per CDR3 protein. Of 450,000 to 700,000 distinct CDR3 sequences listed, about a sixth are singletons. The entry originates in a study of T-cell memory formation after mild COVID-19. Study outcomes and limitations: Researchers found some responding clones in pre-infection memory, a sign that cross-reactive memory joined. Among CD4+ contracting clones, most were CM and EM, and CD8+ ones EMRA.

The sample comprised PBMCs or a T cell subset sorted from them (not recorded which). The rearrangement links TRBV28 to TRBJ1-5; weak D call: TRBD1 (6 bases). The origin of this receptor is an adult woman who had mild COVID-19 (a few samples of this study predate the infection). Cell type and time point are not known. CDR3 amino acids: CASRNNREVQPQHF. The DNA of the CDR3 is TGTGCCAGCAGGAACAACAGGGAAGTTCAGCCCCAGCATTTT.